This T cell receptor beta chain was identified during a study of T cells after posttransplantation cyclophosphamide. The CDR3 spans 13 residues. Trimming removed 8 bases from V and 1 base from J; junction bases left unmatched: 1. Germline loops: CDR1 SNHLY, CDR2 FYNNEI. Sequencing was performed with immunoSEQ multiplex PCR; in TCRdb, only in-frame clones are kept and a portion is missing. The sample has about 2,800 clones, about 60% seen once. This clone was seen more than once but under ten times. Busulfan-fludarabine conditioning, marrow transplant, and cyclophosphamide on days +3 and +4 were administered.

The chain employs TRBV2 and TRBJ1-5, with 8 bases lining up with TRBD1. The clonotype comes from a male patient aged 55 to 70 who received an allogeneic stem cell transplant from a related donor and was CMV-positive. Some T cells may possibly be graft donor cells. This specimen consisted of PBMCs, obtained 30 days after allogeneic stem cell transplant with posttransplant cyclophosphamide. The CDR3 sequence is CASRQGSNQPQHF. In DNA, the CDR3 is TGTGCCAGCCGACAGGGGAGCAATCAGCCCCAGCATTTT.